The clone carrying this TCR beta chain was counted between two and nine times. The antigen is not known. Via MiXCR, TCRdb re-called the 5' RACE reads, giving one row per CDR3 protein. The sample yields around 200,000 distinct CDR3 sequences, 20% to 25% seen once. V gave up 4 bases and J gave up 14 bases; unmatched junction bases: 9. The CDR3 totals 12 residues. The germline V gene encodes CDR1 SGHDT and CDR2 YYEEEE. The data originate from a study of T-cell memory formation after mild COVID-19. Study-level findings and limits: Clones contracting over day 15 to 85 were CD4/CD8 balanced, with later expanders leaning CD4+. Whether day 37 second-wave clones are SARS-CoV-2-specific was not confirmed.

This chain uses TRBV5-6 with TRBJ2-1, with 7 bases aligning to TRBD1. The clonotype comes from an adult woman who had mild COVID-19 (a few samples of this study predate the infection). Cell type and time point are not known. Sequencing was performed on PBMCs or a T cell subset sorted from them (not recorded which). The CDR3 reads CASSTTTGMEFF. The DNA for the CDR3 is TGTGCCAGCAGCACAACGACAGGGATGGAGTTCTTC.